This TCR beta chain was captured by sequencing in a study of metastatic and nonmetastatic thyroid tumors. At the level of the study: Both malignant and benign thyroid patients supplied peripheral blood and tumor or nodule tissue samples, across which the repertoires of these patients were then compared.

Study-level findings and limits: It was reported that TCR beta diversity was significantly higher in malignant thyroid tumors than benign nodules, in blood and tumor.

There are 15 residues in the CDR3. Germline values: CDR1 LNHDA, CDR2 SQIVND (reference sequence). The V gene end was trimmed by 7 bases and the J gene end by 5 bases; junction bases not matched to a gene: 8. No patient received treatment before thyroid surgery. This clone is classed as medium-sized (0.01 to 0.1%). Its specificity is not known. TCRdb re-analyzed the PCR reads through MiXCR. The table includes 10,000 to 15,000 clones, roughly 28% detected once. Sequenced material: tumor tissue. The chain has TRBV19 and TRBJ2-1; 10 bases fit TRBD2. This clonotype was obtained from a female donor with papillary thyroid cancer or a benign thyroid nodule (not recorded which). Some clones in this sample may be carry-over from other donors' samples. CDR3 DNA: TGTGCCAGTAACCCAGCGGGAGGGGGTCACAATGAGCAGTTCTTC. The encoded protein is CASNPAGGGHNEQFF.